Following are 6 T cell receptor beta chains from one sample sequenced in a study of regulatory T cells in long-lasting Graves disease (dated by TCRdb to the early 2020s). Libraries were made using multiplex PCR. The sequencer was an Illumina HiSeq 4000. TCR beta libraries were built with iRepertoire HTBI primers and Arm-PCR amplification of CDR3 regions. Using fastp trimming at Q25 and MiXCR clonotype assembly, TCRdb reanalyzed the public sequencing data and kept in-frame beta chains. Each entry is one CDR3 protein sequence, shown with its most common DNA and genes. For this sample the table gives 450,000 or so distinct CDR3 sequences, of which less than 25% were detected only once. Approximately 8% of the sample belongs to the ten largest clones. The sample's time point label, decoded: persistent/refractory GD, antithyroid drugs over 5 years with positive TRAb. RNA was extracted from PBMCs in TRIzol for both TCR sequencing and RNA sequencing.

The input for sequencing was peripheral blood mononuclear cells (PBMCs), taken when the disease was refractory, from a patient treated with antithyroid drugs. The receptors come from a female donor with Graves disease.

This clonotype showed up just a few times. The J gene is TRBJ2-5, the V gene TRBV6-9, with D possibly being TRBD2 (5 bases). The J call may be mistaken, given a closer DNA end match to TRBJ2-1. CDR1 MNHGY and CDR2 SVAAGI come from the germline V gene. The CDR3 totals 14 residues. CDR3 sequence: CASSYSRGYNEQFF. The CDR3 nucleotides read TGTGCCAGCAGTTACTCCCGCGGGTACAATGAGCAGTTCTTC.

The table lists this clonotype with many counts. The CDR3 protein is CASTSWRGTQYF. The CDR3 bases are TGTGCCAGCACCTCTTGGCGGGGGACCCAGTACTTC. The rearrangement uses TRBV28 and TRBJ2-5, with D possibly TRBD2 on 6 matching bases. V dropped 7 bases and J dropped 7 bases, with 13 bases sitting between them. Germline loops: CDR1 MDHEN, CDR2 SYDVKM. The length of the CDR3 is 12 residues.

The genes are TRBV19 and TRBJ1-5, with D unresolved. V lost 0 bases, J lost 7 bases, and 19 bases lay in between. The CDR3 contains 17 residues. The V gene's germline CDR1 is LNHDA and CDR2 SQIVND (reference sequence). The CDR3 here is CASSIDRKLPAGQPQHF. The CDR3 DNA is TGTGCCAGTAGTATAGACAGGAAGCTCCCGGCGGGGCAGCCCCAGCATTTT. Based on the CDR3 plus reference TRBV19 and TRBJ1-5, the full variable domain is DGGITQSPKYLFRKEGQNVTLSCEQNLNHDAMYWYRQDPGQGLRLIYYSQIVNDFQKGDIAEGYSVSREKKESFPLTVTSAQKNPTAFYLCASSIDRKLPAGQPQHFGDGTRLSIL.

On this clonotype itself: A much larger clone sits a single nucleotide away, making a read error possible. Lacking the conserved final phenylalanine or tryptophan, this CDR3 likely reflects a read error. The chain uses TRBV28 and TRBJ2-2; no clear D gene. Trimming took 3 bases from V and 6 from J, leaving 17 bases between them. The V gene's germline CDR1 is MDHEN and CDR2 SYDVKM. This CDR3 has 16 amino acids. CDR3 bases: TGTGCCAGCAGTTTCCCGGGCCTGGTTAGTGCCGGGGAGCTGTTTCTT. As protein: CASSFPGLVSAGELFL.

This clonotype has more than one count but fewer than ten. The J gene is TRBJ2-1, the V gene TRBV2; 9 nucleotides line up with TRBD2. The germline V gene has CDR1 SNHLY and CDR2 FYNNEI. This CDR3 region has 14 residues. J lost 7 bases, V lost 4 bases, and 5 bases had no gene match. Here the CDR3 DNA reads TGTGCCAGCAGTGGGCTAGCGGGACTAAATGAGCAGTTCTTC. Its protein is CASSGLAGLNEQFF.

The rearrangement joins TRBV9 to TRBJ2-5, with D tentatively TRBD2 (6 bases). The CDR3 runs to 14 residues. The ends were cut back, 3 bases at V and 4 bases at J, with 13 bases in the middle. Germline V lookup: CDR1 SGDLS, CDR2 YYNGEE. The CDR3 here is CASSATSFGETQYF. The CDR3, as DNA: TGTGCCAGCAGCGCGACTAGTTTCGGAGAGACCCAGTACTTC.